In its sample, the clone carrying this TCR beta chain was seen a few times. J was trimmed by 5 bases and V by 4 bases; bases with no gene match: 1. The CDR3 length is 13 residues. Germline CDR1 and CDR2: SGHTA and FQGTGA. The data derive from a study of beta chain features in type 1 diabetes. Of the isolated RNA, all was reverse transcribed, and so the sequenced material was expressed TCRB transcripts. Profiled with immunoSEQ multiplex PCR; TCRdb holds only in-frame clones, not every one. The table records over 700,000 clones, roughly 16% of them present only once. The rearrangement uses TRBV7-3 and TRBJ1-1; TRBD1 agrees at 10 bases. The TCR was taken from a young woman in good health. Source material: naive CD4+ T cells from blood. CDR3 region: CASSSDRGTEAFF. In nucleotides, the CDR3 is TGTGCCAGCAGCTCGGACAGGGGGACTGAAGCTTTCTTT. The full variable domain, its missing parts supplied by reference TRBV7-3 and TRBJ1-1, is GAGVSQTPSNKVTEKGKYVELRCDPISGHTALYWYRQSLGQGPEFLIYFQGTGAADDSGLPNDRFFAVRPEGSVSTLKIQRTERGDSAVYLCASSSDRGTEAFFGQGTRLTVV.